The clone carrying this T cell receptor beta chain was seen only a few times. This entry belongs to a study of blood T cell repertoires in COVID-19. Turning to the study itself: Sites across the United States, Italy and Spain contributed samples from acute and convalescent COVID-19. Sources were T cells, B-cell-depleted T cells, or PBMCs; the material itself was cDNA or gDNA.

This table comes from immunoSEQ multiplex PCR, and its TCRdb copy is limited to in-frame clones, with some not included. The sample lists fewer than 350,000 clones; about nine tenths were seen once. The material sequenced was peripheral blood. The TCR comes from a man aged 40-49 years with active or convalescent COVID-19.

CDR3 in DNA: TGTGCCAGCAGCGCGGGACAGAGAAACTACGAGCAGTACTTC. Translation: CASSAGQRNYEQYF. The chain combines TRBV9 with TRBJ2-7; 7 bases fit TRBD1. Losses at the gene ends were 3 bases for V and 3 bases for J; bases not matched to a gene: 6. The CDR3 sequence is 14 residues long. The germline V gene encodes CDR1 SGDLS and CDR2 YYNGEE. Together with reference TRBV9 and TRBJ2-7, the CDR3 gives the full variable domain: DSGVTQTPKHLITATGQRVTLRCSPRSGDLSVYWYQQSLDQGLQFLIQYYNGEERAKGNILERFSAQQFPDLHSELNLSSLELGDSALYFCASSAGQRNYEQYFGPGTRLTVT.